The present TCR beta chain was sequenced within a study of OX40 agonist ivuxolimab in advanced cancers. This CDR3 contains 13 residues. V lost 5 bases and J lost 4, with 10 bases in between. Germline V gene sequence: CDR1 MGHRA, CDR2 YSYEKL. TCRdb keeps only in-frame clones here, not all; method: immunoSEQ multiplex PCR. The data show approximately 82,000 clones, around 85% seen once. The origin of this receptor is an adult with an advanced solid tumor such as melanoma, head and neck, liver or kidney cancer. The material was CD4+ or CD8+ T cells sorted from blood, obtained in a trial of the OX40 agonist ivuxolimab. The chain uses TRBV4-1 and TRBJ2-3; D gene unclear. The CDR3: CASSAPLSDTQYF. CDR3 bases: TGCGCCAGCAGCGCTCCTCTATCAGATACGCAGTATTTT.